This passage covers 11 T cell receptor beta chains from one sample sequenced in a study of regulatory T cells in long-lasting Graves disease. The authors built TCR beta libraries using iRepertoire HTBI primers and Arm-PCR of CDR3 regions. TCRdb reprocessed the multiplex PCR reads with MiXCR, giving one entry per CDR3 protein. The sample yields 350,000 to 550,000 distinct CDR3 sequences, about a sixth seen once. Time point noted: newly diagnosed GD, antithyroid drugs for less than 3 months. Scientists built the TCR library using RNA that was extracted from PBMCs. These same records also appear under a second study, on T cells in Graves' hyperthyroidism and ophthalmopathy.

The material sequenced was peripheral blood mononuclear cells (PBMCs), taken at new diagnosis, from a patient treated with antithyroid drugs. The receptors originated from a woman aged 18-35 years with Graves disease.

This chain joins TRBV19 and TRBJ2-1; 10 nucleotides match TRBD1. CDR1 and CDR2 from the germline V gene are LNHDA and SQIVND (reference sequence). The V segment lost 1 base and the J segment 6 bases; nucleotides outside the gene matches: 9. The CDR3 covers 17 residues. In DNA, the CDR3 is TGTGCCAGTAGTATAGTTGCGGGACAGGGGACGGCCAATGAGCAGTTCTTC. This translates into CASSIVAGQGTANEQFF.

The chain links TRBV3-1 to TRBJ2-1, with D hard to call. Per germline, CDR1 LGHDT and CDR2 YNNKEL (reference sequence). The CDR3 contains 11 residues. V lost 2 bases to trimming and J lost 10 bases, with 6 bases between them. The CDR3 coding sequence is TGTGCCAGCAGCCAAATAGGCGAGCAGTTCTTC. This translates into CASSQIGEQFF.

In this sample, this clonotype turned up a few times. This chain joins TRBV3-1 and TRBJ2-1; no reliable D call. Trimming took off 4 bases at V and 4 bases at J, with 14 bases between the two ends. The CDR3 runs 15 residues. CDR1 and CDR2 (germline): LGHDT, YNNKEL (reference sequence). This CDR3 is CASSREFVTYNEQFF. The CDR3 DNA follows: TGTGCCAGCAGCCGGGAATTTGTGACTTACAATGAGCAGTTCTTC.

This clonotype showed up many times. This rearrangement joins TRBV7-8 to TRBJ2-7; D remains ambiguous. The CDR3 sequence is 15 residues long. Germline V gene sequence: CDR1 SGHVS, CDR2 FQNEAQ. V was pared by 0 bases and J by 7 bases, with 16 bases between. Here the CDR3 reads CASSLAGTSIGEQYF. DNA of the CDR3: TGTGCCAGCAGCTTAGCAGGCACCAGTATTGGGGAGCAGTACTTC.

This clonotype was detected many times. The V gene is TRBV6-1, the J gene TRBJ2-7; D is unclear. Germline loops: CDR1 MNHNS, CDR2 SASEGT. With 5 bases removed from V and 7 bases from J, the gap between germline ends came to 18 bases. The CDR3 is 14 amino acids. CDR3 coding DNA: TGTGCCAGCAGTCGGAGAGAGGTTTACGATGAGCAGTACTTC. It specifies CASSRREVYDEQYF.

This clonotype was seen at least ten times. The chain joins TRBV5-1 to TRBJ1-2; TRBD1 aligns across 10 bases. Germline lookup yields CDR1 SGHRS and CDR2 YFSETQ. The CDR3 is 14 residues long. The J segment lost 6 bases and the V segment lost 6 bases, leaving 8 bases of the junction unmatched. The DNA of the CDR3 is TGCGCCAGCACCACCGGGACAGGGGCCGATGGCTACACCTTC. Its translation is CASTTGTGADGYTF.

This clonotype was picked up a small number of times. This could be a read error, since a much larger clone is one nucleotide away. V gene TRBV6-1 combines with J gene TRBJ2-3; the D is unclear. Looked up from germline, CDR1 is MNHNS and CDR2 is SASEGT. This CDR3 region has 13 residues. V was shortened by 6 bases and J by 0 bases, with 7 bases between the two germline ends. The chain's CDR3 is CASRGSSTDTQYF. The CDR3 region has the DNA TGTGCCAGCAGGGGGTCTAGCACAGATACGCAGTATTTT.

This clonotype was observed a few times. The V and J genes are TRBV7-8 and TRBJ2-7; 12 bases are a match to TRBD2. Germline assignment: CDR1 SGHVS and CDR2 FQNEAQ. The CDR3 is made up of 15 amino acids. The ends lost 5 bases at V and 3 bases at J; junction bases unmatched: 5. The chain's CDR3 is CASSALTSGSYEQYF. In DNA, the CDR3 is TGTGCCAGCAGCGCCCTGACTAGCGGGAGCTACGAGCAGTACTTC.

The chain employs TRBV19 and TRBJ2-7; D perhaps matches TRBD1 (6 bases). The V gene lost 3 bases and the J gene lost 2 bases, with 11 bases spanning the gap. In germline, CDR1 is LNHDA, CDR2 SQIVND (reference sequence). CDR3 length: 14 residues. CDR3 in DNA: TGTGCCAGTAGTATTCGGACAGTCACCTACGAGCAGTACTTC. Its protein is CASSIRTVTYEQYF.

J is TRBJ2-1 and V is TRBV7-6; 15 bases map to TRBD2. The V gene's germline CDR1 is SGHVS and CDR2 FNYEAQ. The junction had 14 bases not matched to a gene; V was cut back by 5 bases and J by 0 bases. CDR3 length: 21 residues. The CDR3 DNA reads as TGTGCCAGCAGCCCCTACTTGGGACTAGCGGGAGGACACTACTCCTACAATGAGCAGTTCTTC. The encoded protein is CASSPYLGLAGGHYSYNEQFF.

This clonotype was observed a few times. The chain combines TRBV13 with TRBJ1-2, with a possible D match to TRBD1 (6 bases). V was cut by 2 bases and J by 4 bases, with 11 bases left in between. The germline gives CDR1 PRHDT, CDR2 FYEKMQ (reference sequence). CDR3 length equals 14 residues. The CDR3 sequence: CASSLFGGVYGYTF. CDR3 nucleotides: TGTGCCAGCAGCTTATTCGGGGGCGTCTATGGCTACACCTTC.